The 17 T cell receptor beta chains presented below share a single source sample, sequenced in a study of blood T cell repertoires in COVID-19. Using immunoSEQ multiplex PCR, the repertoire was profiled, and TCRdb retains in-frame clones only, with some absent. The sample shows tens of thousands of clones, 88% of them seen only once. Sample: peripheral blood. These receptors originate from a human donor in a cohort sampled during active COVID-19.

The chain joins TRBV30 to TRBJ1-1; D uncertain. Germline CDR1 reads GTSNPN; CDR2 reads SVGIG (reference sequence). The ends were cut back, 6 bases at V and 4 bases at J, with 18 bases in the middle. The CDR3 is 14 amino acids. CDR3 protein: CACAPTGEGTEAFF. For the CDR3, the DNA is TGTGCCTGCGCGCCGACCGGGGAGGGCACTGAAGCTTTCTTT.

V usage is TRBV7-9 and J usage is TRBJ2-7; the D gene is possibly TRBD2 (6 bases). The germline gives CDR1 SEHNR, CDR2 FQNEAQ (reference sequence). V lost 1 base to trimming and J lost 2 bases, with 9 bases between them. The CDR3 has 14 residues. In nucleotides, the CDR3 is TGTGCCAGCAGCTTAGTGGCGGGAACCTACGAGCAGTACTTC. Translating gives CASSLVAGTYEQYF.

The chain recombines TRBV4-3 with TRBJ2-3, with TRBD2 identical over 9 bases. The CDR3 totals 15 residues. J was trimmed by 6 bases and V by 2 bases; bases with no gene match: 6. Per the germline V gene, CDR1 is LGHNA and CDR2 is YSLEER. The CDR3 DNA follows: TGCGCCAGCAGCCAATCCGGGACTAGCCGCGATACGCAGTATTTT. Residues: CASSQSGTSRDTQYF.

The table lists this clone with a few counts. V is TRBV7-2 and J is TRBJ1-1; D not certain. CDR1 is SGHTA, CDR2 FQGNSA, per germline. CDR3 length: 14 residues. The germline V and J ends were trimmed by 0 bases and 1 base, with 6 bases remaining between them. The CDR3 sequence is CASSLALTNTEAFF. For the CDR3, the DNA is TGTGCCAGCAGCTTAGCGCTAACGAACACTGAAGCTTTCTTT.

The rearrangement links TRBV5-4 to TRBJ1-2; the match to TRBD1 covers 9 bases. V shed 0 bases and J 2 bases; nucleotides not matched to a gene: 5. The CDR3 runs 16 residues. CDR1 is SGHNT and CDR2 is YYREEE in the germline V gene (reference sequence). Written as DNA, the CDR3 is TGTGCCAGCAGCTTGGGGGGACAGGGACAGAACTATGGCTACACCTTC. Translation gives CASSLGGQGQNYGYTF.

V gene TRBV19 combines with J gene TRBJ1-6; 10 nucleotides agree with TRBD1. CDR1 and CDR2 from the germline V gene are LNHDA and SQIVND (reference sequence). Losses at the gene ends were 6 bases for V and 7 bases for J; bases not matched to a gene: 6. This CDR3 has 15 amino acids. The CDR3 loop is CASSSRTGGNSPLHF. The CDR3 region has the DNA TGTGCCAGTAGCTCTCGGACAGGGGGGAATTCACCCCTCCACTTT.

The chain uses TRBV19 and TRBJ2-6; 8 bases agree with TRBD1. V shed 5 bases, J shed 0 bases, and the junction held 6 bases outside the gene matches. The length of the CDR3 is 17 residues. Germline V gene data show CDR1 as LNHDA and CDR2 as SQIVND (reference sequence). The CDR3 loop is CASSYGTGSSGANVLTF. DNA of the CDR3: TGTGCCAGTAGTTACGGGACAGGCAGCTCTGGGGCCAACGTCCTGACTTTC.

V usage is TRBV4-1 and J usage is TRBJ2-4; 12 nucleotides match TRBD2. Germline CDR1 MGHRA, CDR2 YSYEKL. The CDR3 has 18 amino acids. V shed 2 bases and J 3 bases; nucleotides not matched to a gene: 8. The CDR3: CASSQLASGGEGKNIQYF. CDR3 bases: TGCGCCAGCAGCCAACTTGCTAGCGGGGGGGAGGGCAAAAACATTCAGTACTTC.

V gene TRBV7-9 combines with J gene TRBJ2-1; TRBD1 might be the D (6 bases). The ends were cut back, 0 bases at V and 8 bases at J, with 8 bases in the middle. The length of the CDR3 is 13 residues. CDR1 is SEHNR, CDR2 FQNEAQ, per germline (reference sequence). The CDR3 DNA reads TGTGCCAGCAGCTTAGCGGGGGCGGATGAGCAGTTCTTC. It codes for CASSLAGADEQFF.

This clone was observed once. CDR3 loop: CASSPHWTSGSQDNEQFF. CDR3 DNA: TGCGCCAGCAGCCCCCATTGGACTAGCGGATCCCAGGACAATGAGCAGTTCTTC. This chain joins TRBV4-1 and TRBJ2-1, with TRBD2 matching over 10 bases. Trimming took 4 bases from V and 5 from J; bases not matched to a gene: 14. CDR1 is MGHRA, CDR2 YSYEKL, per germline. This CDR3 contains 18 residues.

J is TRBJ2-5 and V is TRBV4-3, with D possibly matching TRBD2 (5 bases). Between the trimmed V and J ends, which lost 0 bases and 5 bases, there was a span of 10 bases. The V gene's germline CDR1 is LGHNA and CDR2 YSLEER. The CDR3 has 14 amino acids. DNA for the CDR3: TGCGCCAGCAGCCAAGATGGAGGTTGGGAGACCCAGTACTTC. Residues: CASSQDGGWETQYF.

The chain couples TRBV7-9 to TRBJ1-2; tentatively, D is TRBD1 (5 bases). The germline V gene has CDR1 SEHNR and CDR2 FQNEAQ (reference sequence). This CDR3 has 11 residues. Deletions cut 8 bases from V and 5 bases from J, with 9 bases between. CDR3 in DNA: TGTGCCAGCGGGACTGATTATGGCTACACCTTC. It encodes CASGTDYGYTF. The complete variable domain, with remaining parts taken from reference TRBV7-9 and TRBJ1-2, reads DTGVSQNPRHKITKRGQNVTFRCDPISEHNRLYWYRQTLGQGPEFLTYFQNEAQLEKSRLLSDRFSAERPKGSFSTLEIQRTEQGDSAMYLCASGTDYGYTFGSGTRLTVV.

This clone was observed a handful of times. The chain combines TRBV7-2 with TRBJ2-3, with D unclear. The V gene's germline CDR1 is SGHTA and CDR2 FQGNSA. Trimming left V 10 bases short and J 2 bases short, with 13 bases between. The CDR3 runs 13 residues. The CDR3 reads CATSGQPTDTQYF. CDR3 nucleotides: TGTGCCACCTCTGGGCAGCCCACAGATACGCAGTATTTT.

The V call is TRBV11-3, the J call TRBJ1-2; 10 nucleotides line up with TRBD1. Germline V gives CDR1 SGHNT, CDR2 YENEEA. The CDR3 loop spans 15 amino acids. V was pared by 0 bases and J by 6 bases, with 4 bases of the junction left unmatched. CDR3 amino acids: CASSLEGTGANGYTF. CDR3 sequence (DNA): TGTGCCAGCAGCTTAGAGGGGACAGGGGCAAATGGCTACACCTTC. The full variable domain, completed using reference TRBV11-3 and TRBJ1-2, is EAGVVQSPRYKIIEKKQPVAFWCNPISGHNTLYWYLQNLGQGPELLIRYENEEAVDDSQLPKDRFSAERLKGVDSTLKIQPAELGDSAVYLCASSLEGTGANGYTFGSGTRLTVV.

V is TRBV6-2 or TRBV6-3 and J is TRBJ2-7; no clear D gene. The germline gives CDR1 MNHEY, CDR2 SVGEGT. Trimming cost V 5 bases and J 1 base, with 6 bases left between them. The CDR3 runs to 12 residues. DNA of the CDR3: TGTGCCAGCAGTGAGGAATCCTACGAGCAGTACTTC. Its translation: CASSEESYEQYF.

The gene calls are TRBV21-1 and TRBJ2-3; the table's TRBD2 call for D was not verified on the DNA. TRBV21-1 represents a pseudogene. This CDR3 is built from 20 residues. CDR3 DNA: TGTGCCAGCAGCAAAATTTCCGGGACTAGCGTGAGGACTAGCACAGATACGCAGTATTTT. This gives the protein CASSKISGTSVRTSTDTQYF.

The CDR3 is CASSQGSGDRQETQYF. The CDR3 region has the DNA TGTGCCAGCAGCCAAGGGAGCGGGGACAGGCAAGAGACCCAGTACTTC. This chain links TRBV4-2 with TRBJ2-5, with D maybe TRBD1 (8 bases). CDR1 and CDR2 from the germline V gene are LGHNA and YNFKEQ. The V gene lost 1 base and the J gene lost 2 bases, with 14 bases spanning the gap. The CDR3 sequence is 16 residues long.